The 20 T cell receptor beta chains in this list originate from one sample, sequenced in a study of response to subunit inactivated influenza vaccine listed by TCRdb under 2018. The library was generated by RT-PCR. TCRdb lists the instrument as Illumina HiSeq 2500. In TCRdb, the public reads were trimmed at Q25 with fastp and aligned with MiXCR, with productive beta chains retained. Identical CDR3 protein sequences are pooled into one entry, listed with their most common genes and DNA. Across this sample there are 630,000 or so distinct CDR3 sequences, with about 15% seen only once. The ten most abundant clones make up roughly 11% of the sample. Sequenced here: PBMCs from blood, sampled about 11 days after vaccination. Receptor source: a man aged 50-59 years who received an inactivated influenza vaccine. Donor details come from another sample of the same person, matched by shared clones.

This clonotype showed up just once. The V call is TRBV6-1, the J call TRBJ2-1, with D perhaps matching TRBD2 (6 bases). V was pared by 6 bases and J by 5 bases, with 17 bases between. Germline V gene lookup returns CDR1 MNHNS and CDR2 SASEGT. The CDR3 extends over 15 amino acids. CDR3 loop: CASRTGLPRDNEQFF. DNA for the CDR3: TGTGCCAGCAGAACGGGACTCCCAAGAGACAATGAGCAGTTCTTC.

This chain connects TRBV7-2 to TRBJ2-1, with 13 nucleotides matching TRBD2. J lost 8 bases, V lost 3 bases, and 7 bases had no gene match. Germline V lookup: CDR1 SGHTA, CDR2 FQGNSA. This CDR3 is 16 amino acids long. The DNA for the CDR3 is TGTGCCAGCAGCTTGGCTACTAGCGGGGGGGCTCATGAGCAGTTCTTC. Protein sequence: CASSLATSGGAHEQFF.

In its sample, this clonotype was seen a few times. In DNA form, the CDR3 reads TGTGCCAGCAGTCCTCTCCCTAGCTCCTACGAGCAGTACTTC. Protein sequence: CASSPLPSSYEQYF. The V and J genes are TRBV28 and TRBJ2-7; D uncertain. Germline CDR1 reads MDHEN; CDR2 reads SYDVKM. Trimming cost V 5 bases and J 0 bases, with 11 bases left between them. The CDR3 spans 14 residues.

The chain joins TRBV5-6 to TRBJ2-7, with 11 positions matching TRBD2. Germline V gives CDR1 SGHDT, CDR2 YYEEEE. This CDR3 is 16 amino acids long. Trimming took 4 bases from V and 8 from J; bases not matched to a gene: 14. The CDR3 region is CASSGRASGGLIKQYF. The CDR3 bases are TGTGCCAGCAGCGGGAGGGCTAGCGGGGGGCTTATCAAGCAGTACTTC.

In this sample, this clonotype turned up a few times. The V call is TRBV20-1, the J call TRBJ1-6, with no clear D. CDR1 DFQATT and CDR2 SNEGSKA come from the germline V gene (reference sequence). The CDR3 is 12 residues long. With 0 bases removed from V and 10 bases from J, the gap between germline ends came to 7 bases. CDR3 loop: CSARDYFSPLHF. The DNA for the CDR3 is TGCAGTGCTAGAGATTATTTCTCACCCCTCCACTTT.

This clonotype has a handful of counts. The J gene is TRBJ1-2, the V gene TRBV4-1; D unresolved. V was cut by 0 bases and J by 4 bases, with 12 bases left in between. Germline V gene data show CDR1 as MGHRA and CDR2 as YSYEKL. This CDR3 comprises 15 residues. The CDR3 loop reads CASSQEAAGSYGYTF. DNA for the CDR3: TGCGCCAGCAGCCAAGAGGCCGCCGGGAGCTATGGCTACACCTTC.

The V call is TRBV7-2, the J call TRBJ2-3, with 10 bases that match TRBD1. Trimming at V came to 2 bases and at J to 4 bases, leaving 6 bases not matched to a gene. The CDR3 is 16 amino acids. Germline assignment: CDR1 SGHTA and CDR2 FQGNSA. As DNA, the CDR3 is TGTGCCAGCAGCTTAACGGGGACAGGGGTCGCAGATACGCAGTATTTT. Residues: CASSLTGTGVADTQYF.

This clonotype has more than one count but fewer than ten. The chain joins TRBV10-3 to TRBJ2-2; 9 bases are shared with TRBD1. The germline V gene encodes CDR1 ENHRY and CDR2 SYGVKD. V gave up 3 bases and J gave up 6 bases; unmatched junction bases: 5. The CDR3 loop spans 15 amino acids. The CDR3 reads CAISDTGTGPGELFF. In DNA, the CDR3 is TGTGCCATCAGTGACACGGGGACAGGGCCCGGGGAGCTGTTTTTT.

V and J are TRBV20-1 and TRBJ2-7, with D perhaps assigned TRBD1 or TRBD2 (5 bases each). The CDR3 sequence is 15 residues long. The V gene's germline CDR1 is DFQATT and CDR2 SNEGSKA (reference sequence). V was pared by 2 bases and J by 6 bases, with 20 bases between. The CDR3 sequence is CSARSLGRDPTEQYF. The CDR3, as DNA: TGCAGTGCTAGATCGTTGGGCAGGGACCCCACCGAGCAGTACTTC.

This clonotype was picked up a small number of times. The chain links TRBV12-3 or TRBV12-4 to TRBJ2-3, with 7 bases identical to TRBD2. J was trimmed by 6 bases and V by 2 bases; bases with no gene match: 2. This CDR3 contains 13 residues. CDR3 in amino acids: CASSLSGVDTQYF. The CDR3 coding sequence is TGTGCCAGCAGTTTAAGCGGGGTCGATACGCAGTATTTT.

This clonotype showed up just a few times. V is TRBV12-3 or TRBV12-4 and J is TRBJ2-7; the D gene is possibly TRBD1 (5 bases). CDR3 length: 11 residues. V lost 3 bases and J lost 12, with 12 bases in between. CDR3 amino acids: CASSFRQSLYF. DNA of the CDR3: TGTGCCAGCAGTTTTCGACAGTCTTTGTACTTC.

The sample holds a few counts of this clonotype. J is TRBJ2-2 and V is TRBV19; D is ambiguous. Germline assignment: CDR1 LNHDA and CDR2 SQIVND (reference sequence). V was pared by 0 bases and J by 6 bases, with 14 bases between. CDR3 length: 16 amino acids. CDR3 protein: CASSIDSPTGAGELFF. The CDR3 nucleotides read TGTGCCAGTAGTATAGATTCGCCAACCGGCGCCGGGGAGCTGTTTTTT.

The chain carries TRBV7-3 and TRBJ2-7; the match to TRBD1 covers 9 bases. Looked up from germline, CDR1 is SGHTA and CDR2 is FQGTGA. The ends lost 6 bases at V and 3 bases at J; junction bases unmatched: 9. The CDR3 sequence is 15 residues long. The CDR3 protein is CASRPNRGLYYEQYF. DNA for the CDR3: TGTGCCAGCAGGCCTAACAGGGGGCTATACTACGAGCAGTACTTC.

The chain couples TRBV7-2 to TRBJ2-2, with 8 bases matching TRBD2. Germline-derived CDR1 and CDR2 are SGHTA and FQGNSA. The trim removed 1 base at V and 5 bases at J, leaving 3 bases unmatched. The CDR3 length is 15 residues. The CDR3: CASSLVQRGTGELFF. The CDR3 DNA is TGTGCCAGCAGCTTAGTCCAGCGGGGGACCGGGGAGCTGTTTTTT.

This clonotype turned up a few times. The chain employs TRBV29-1 and TRBJ2-7; 7 positions agree with TRBD1. The CDR3 is 17 residues long. From germline, CDR1 is SQVTM and CDR2 ANQGSEA. The junction had 14 bases not matched to a gene; V was cut back by 1 base and J by 2 bases. CDR3 nucleotide sequence: TGCAGCGTTGAAGGTAGAGGAGGCAGGGGGTCAGCCTACGAGCAGTACTTC. Its protein product is CSVEGRGGRGSAYEQYF.

A few counts support this clonotype. CDR3 sequence: CASSPAGTPDGEQYF. The CDR3 DNA follows: TGTGCCAGCTCACCTGCCGGGACCCCGGACGGCGAGCAGTACTTC. The chain uses TRBV18 and TRBJ2-7; possibly TRBD1 or TRBD2 for D (5 bases each). CDR3 length: 15 residues. CDR1 is KGHSH, CDR2 LQKENI, per germline. The germline V and J ends were trimmed by 3 bases and 6 bases, with 18 bases remaining between them.

This chain uses TRBV7-2 with TRBJ2-7, with 8 bases fitting TRBD1. From germline, CDR1 is SGHTA and CDR2 FQGNSA. This CDR3 is built from 15 residues. J lost 6 bases, V lost 2 bases, and 9 bases had no gene match. The CDR3 here is CASSLQPGQGSEQYF. DNA for the CDR3: TGTGCCAGCAGCTTACAACCCGGACAGGGTTCCGAGCAGTACTTC.

The gene calls are TRBV6-5 and TRBJ1-5, with D unclear. The germline V gene has CDR1 MNHEY and CDR2 SVGAGI. Trimming took off 3 bases at V and 2 bases at J, with 11 bases between the two ends. The CDR3 sequence is 15 residues long. CDR3 sequence reads: CASSYRVVGNQPQHF. DNA of the CDR3: TGTGCCAGCAGTTATCGGGTAGTCGGCAATCAGCCCCAGCATTTT.

This clonotype was counted between two and nine times. V is TRBV9 and J is TRBJ2-2; a weak D match, TRBD2 (5 bases). V lost 3 bases and J lost 6, with 6 bases in between. The germline gives CDR1 SGDLS, CDR2 YYNGEE. The length of the CDR3 is 12 residues. CDR3 loop: CASSASPGELFF. The CDR3 coding sequence is TGTGCCAGCAGCGCTAGCCCCGGGGAGCTGTTTTTT.

Concerning this clonotype itself: The missing conserved phenylalanine or tryptophan at the end of this CDR3 makes a read error likely. CDR3 sequence reads: CASSLASASGYPYEQYL. CDR3 in DNA: TGTGCCAGCAGCTTAGCGTCGGCTAGCGGTTATCCCTACGAGCAGTACCTC. The chain couples TRBV11-1 to TRBJ2-7, with 7 bases identical to TRBD2. Unmatched junction bases numbered 10, after V lost 0 bases and J lost 2 bases. Germline loops: CDR1 SGHAT, CDR2 FQDESV (reference sequence). CDR3 length: 17 amino acids.